These T cell receptor beta chains were read from a single sample in a study of blood T cell repertoires in COVID-19. The assay was immunoSEQ multiplex PCR, and TCRdb's table has in-frame clones only and misses some. This sample has around 310,000 clones; 90% occur once, and the top ten carry around 0.97%. The sequenced sample consisted of peripheral blood. These TCRs come from a woman aged 40 to 55 with COVID-19, enrolled during active disease. The CDR3 runs from the conserved cysteine through the conserved F or W. The D gene is left open where the match is weak. Part of the rows lack a size; the others show once, few, many or a class for expanded clones.

V	size	J	D	CDR3	DNA
TRBV3-1/TRBV3-2	.	TRBJ1-3	.	CASSQDQGSGNTIYF	TGTGCCAGCAGCCAAGACCAGGGCTCTGGAAACACCATATATTTT
TRBV28	.	TRBJ1-2	.	CASSETANYGYTF	TGTGCCAGCAGTGAGACAGCAAACTATGGCTACACCTTC
TRBV6-1	.	TRBJ2-4	.	CASSDDRGIAKNIQYF	TGTGCCAGCAGTGACGATAGGGGCATAGCCAAAAACATTCAGTACTTC
TRBV19	.	TRBJ1-1	.	CASSIWGGRGNTEAFF	TGTGCCAGTAGTATTTGGGGAGGGAGAGGGAACACTGAAGCTTTCTTT
TRBV12-3/TRBV12-4	.	TRBJ2-3	.	CASSLLRDTQYF	TGTGCCAGCAGTCTTTTGAGAGATACGCAGTATTTT
TRBV30	.	TRBJ1-1	.	CAWSGQPNTEAFF	TGTGCCTGGTCAGGACAGCCGAACACTGAAGCTTTCTTT
TRBV10-3	.	TRBJ1-5	.	CAISDPNGGNQPQHF	TGTGCCATCAGTGACCCTAACGGAGGCAATCAGCCCCAGCATTTT
TRBV4-3	.	TRBJ1-1	TRBD1	CASSHLGGGPNTEAFF	TGCGCCAGCAGCCACTTAGGGGGCGGACCGAACACTGAAGCTTTCTTT
TRBV7-7	once	TRBJ2-5	TRBD2	CASSPGLAGLETQYF	TGTGCTAGCAGCCCGGGACTAGCGGGGCTTGAGACCCAGTACTTC
TRBV7-2	.	TRBJ1-5	.	CASSLYLDTSNQPQHF	TGTGCCAGCAGCTTATATTTGGACACTAGCAATCAGCCCCAGCATTTT
TRBV9	.	TRBJ1-6	.	CASSVGPSYNSPLHF	TGTGCCAGCAGCGTAGGGCCCTCCTATAATTCACCCCTCCACTTT
TRBV7-9	.	TRBJ2-1	.	CASSLEAGSEFF	TGTGCCAGCAGCTTAGAAGCAGGGTCGGAGTTCTTC
TRBV4-3	.	TRBJ2-7	TRBD1	CASSQVRGQGYEQYF	TGCGCCAGCAGCCAAGTCCGGGGACAGGGCTACGAGCAGTACTTC
TRBV10-3	.	TRBJ1-1	.	CAITLGPGNTEAFF	TGTGCCATCACCCTAGGTCCGGGAAACACTGAAGCTTTCTTT
TRBV7-9	.	TRBJ2-7	TRBD1	CASRFTGQGSYEQYF	TGTGCCAGCAGATTTACGGGACAGGGATCCTACGAGCAGTACTTC
TRBV28	.	TRBJ1-2	.	CASSTTSGSAYGYTF	TGTGCCAGCAGTACAACCTCAGGGTCGGCCTATGGCTACACCTTC
TRBV7-3	.	TRBJ2-1	.	CASSLTPGSSYNEQFF	TGTGCCAGCAGCTTAACCCCGGGTAGCTCCTACAATGAGCAGTTCTTC
TRBV6-5	.	TRBJ1-1	.	CASSRTARNTEAFF	TGTGCCAGCAGCCGGACAGCGAGGAACACTGAAGCTTTCTTT
TRBV6-1	.	TRBJ1-2	TRBD1	CASSDGGTGSYGYTF	TGTGCCAGCAGTGACGGAGGGACAGGATCATATGGCTACACCTTC
TRBV6-5	.	TRBJ1-5	TRBD1	CASTEGASNQPQHF	TGTGCCAGCACCGAGGGGGCGAGCAATCAGCCCCAGCATTTT
TRBV7-2	once	TRBJ2-1	.	CATAGTASYNEQFF	TGTGCCACCGCGGGGACAGCCTCCTACAATGAGCAGTTCTTC
TRBV4-2	.	TRBJ2-6	TRBD2	CASSQVGLAGSGANVLTF	TGTGCCAGCAGCCAAGTTGGCCTAGCGGGCTCTGGGGCCAACGTCCTGACTTTC
TRBV3-1/TRBV3-2	.	TRBJ1-1	TRBD1	CASSYRDRGTEAFF	TGTGCCAGCAGCTACCGGGACAGGGGCACTGAAGCTTTCTTT
TRBV5-1	.	TRBJ2-1	TRBD2	CASSLATSGGDIYNEQFF	TGCGCCAGCAGCTTGGCGACTAGCGGGGGGGATATCTACAATGAGCAGTTCTTC
TRBV7-8	.	TRBJ1-1	.	CASSPVRDTEAFF	TGTGCCAGCAGCCCAGTGCGGGACACTGAAGCTTTCTTT
TRBV27	.	TRBJ2-1	TRBD1	CASSQGGQGIFF	TGTGCCAGTTCCCAGGGGGGACAGGGGATTTTCTTC
TRBV2	.	TRBJ1-2	TRBD1	CASSSSGGREANYGYTF	TGTGCCAGCAGTTCCTCAGGGGGGCGAGAAGCTAACTATGGCTACACCTTC
TRBV15	.	TRBJ1-1	.	CATSRGVMNTEAFF	TGTGCCACCAGCAGAGGAGTCATGAACACTGAAGCTTTCTTT
TRBV2	.	TRBJ2-5	.	CASSSGAGGETQYF	TGTGCCAGCAGTTCAGGGGCCGGGGGGGAGACCCAGTACTTC
TRBV15	.	TRBJ1-1	.	CATSRETDLNTEAFF	TGTGCCACCAGCAGAGAGACAGACCTGAACACTGAAGCTTTCTTT
TRBV5-4	.	TRBJ2-1	TRBD2	CASSLYSGGARAYNEQFF	TGTGCCAGCAGCTTGTATAGCGGGGGGGCCCGCGCCTACAATGAGCAGTTCTTC